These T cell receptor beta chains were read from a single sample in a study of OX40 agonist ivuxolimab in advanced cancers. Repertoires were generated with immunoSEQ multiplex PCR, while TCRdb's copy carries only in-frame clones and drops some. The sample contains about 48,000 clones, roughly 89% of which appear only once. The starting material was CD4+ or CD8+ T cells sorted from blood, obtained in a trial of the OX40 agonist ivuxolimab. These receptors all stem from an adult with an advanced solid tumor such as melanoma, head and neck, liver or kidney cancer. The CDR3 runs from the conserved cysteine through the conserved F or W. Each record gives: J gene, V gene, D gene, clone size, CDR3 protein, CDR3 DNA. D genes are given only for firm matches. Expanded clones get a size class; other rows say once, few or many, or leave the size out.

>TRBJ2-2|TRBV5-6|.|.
CASSPRRGELFF
TGTGCCAGCAGCCCTCGGAGGGGGGAGCTGTTTTTT
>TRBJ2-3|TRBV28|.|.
CASSLGADTQYF
TGTGCCAGCAGTTTAGGGGCAGATACGCAGTATTTT
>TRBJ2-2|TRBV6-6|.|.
CASSYVGDVTGELFF
TGTGCCAGCAGTTACGTCGGGGATGTGACCGGGGAGCTGTTTTTT
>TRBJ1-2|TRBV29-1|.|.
CSVVLGGNYGYTF
TGCAGCGTCGTACTAGGGGGAAACTATGGCTACACCTTC
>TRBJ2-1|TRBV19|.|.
CASSIATVGSYNEQFF
TGTGCCAGTAGTATAGCCACGGTGGGCTCCTACAATGAGCAGTTCTTC
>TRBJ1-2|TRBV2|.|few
CASSEAVRGYGYTF
TGTGCCAGCAGTGAAGCTGTCAGGGGCTATGGCTACACCTTC
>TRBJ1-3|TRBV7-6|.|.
CASSLDRNTIYF
TGTGCCAGCAGCTTAGACAGAAACACCATATATTTT
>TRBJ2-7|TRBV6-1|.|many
CASRDTSYEQYF
TGTGCCAGCAGGGACACTTCCTACGAGCAGTACTTC
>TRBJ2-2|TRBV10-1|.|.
CASSDPGTGELFF
TGCGCCAGCAGTGATCCGGGCACCGGGGAGCTGTTTTTT
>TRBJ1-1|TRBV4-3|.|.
CASSQRQVRTEAFF
TGCGCCAGCAGCCAACGACAGGTCCGCACTGAAGCTTTCTTT
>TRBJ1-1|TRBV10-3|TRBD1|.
CAISETGDTEAFF
TGTGCCATCAGTGAGACAGGGGACACTGAAGCTTTCTTT
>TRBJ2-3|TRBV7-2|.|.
CASTPGTRASTDTQYF
TGTGCCAGCACCCCCGGGACCCGGGCTAGCACAGATACGCAGTATTTT
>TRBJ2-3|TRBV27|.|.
CASSLGGTDTQYF
TGTGCCAGCAGTTTAGGGGGTACAGATACGCAGTATTTT
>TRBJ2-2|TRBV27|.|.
CASSPVHNTGELFF
TGTGCCAGCAGTCCCGTCCATAACACCGGGGAGCTGTTTTTT
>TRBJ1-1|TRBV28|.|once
CASSLQIRTTEAFF
TGTGCCAGCAGTTTACAAATTCGCACCACTGAAGCTTTCTTT
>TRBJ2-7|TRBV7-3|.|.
CASSNGHEQYF
TGTGCCAGCAGTAATGGACACGAGCAGTACTTC
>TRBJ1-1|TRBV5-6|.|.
CASSAQGGEPEAFF
TGTGCCAGCAGCGCCCAAGGGGGGGAACCTGAAGCTTTCTTT
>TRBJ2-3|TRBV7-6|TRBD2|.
CASSSTSGGSPDTQYF
TGTGCCAGCAGCTCGACTAGCGGGGGGTCCCCAGATACGCAGTATTTT
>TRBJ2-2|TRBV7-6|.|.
CASSSLTTGTGELFF
TGTGCCAGCAGCTCGTTAACGACGGGGACCGGGGAGCTGTTTTTT
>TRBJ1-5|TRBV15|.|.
CATSRDPPGGYQPQHF
TGTGCCACCAGCAGAGATCCCCCGGGAGGATATCAGCCCCAGCATTTT
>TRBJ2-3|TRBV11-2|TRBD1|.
CASSLGTGGWGTDTQYF
TGTGCCAGCAGCTTAGGAACAGGGGGCTGGGGCACAGATACGCAGTATTTT
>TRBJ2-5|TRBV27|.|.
CASSLQGGETQYF
TGTGCCAGCAGTTTGCAGGGGGGAGAGACCCAGTACTTC
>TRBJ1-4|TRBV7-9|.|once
CASSLAGSMDEKLFF
TGTGCCAGCAGCTTAGCCGGCTCAATGGATGAAAAACTGTTTTTT
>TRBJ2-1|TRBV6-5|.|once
CASSHGQPSYNEQFF
TGTGCCAGCAGCCACGGACAGCCTTCCTACAATGAGCAGTTCTTC
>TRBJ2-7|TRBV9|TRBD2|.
CASSFSRTSGGAYEQYF
TGTGCCAGCAGCTTTAGCCGGACTAGCGGGGGGGCGTACGAGCAGTACTTC
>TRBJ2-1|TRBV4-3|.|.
CASSQEQQYNEQFF
TGCGCCAGCAGCCAAGAACAGCAATACAATGAGCAGTTCTTC
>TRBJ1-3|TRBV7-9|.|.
CASSLQGGNTIYF
TGTGCCAGCAGCTTACAGGGTGGAAACACCATATATTTT
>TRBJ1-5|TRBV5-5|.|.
CASSEGFSNQPQHF
TGTGCCAGCAGCGAGGGATTCAGCAATCAGCCCCAGCATTTT
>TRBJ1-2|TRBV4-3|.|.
CASSQDPGLLNGYTF
TGCGCCAGCAGCCAAGATCCTGGCCTACTGAATGGCTACACCTTC
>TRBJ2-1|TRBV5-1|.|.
CASSLLDNEQFF
TGCGCCAGCAGCTTACTAGACAATGAGCAGTTCTTC
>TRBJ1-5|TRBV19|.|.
CASSIDPGPRQPQHF
TGTGCCAGTAGTATAGATCCAGGCCCGCGACAGCCCCAGCATTTT
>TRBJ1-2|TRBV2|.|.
CASRELGAPTIYGYTF
TGTGCCAGCAGGGAGCTCGGGGCTCCTACCATCTATGGCTACACCTTC
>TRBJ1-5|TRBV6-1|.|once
CASSDGQPQHF
TGTGCCAGCAGTGACGGTCAGCCCCAGCATTTT
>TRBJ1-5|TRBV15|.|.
CATSRGQDPIPQHF
TGTGCCACCAGCAGAGGCCAGGACCCCATCCCCCAGCATTTT
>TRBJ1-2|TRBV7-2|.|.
CASSSGPTYGYTF
TGTGCCAGCAGCTCGGGACCAACGTATGGCTACACCTTC
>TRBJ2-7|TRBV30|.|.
CAWTQVPGSLAYEQYF
TGTGCCTGGACCCAAGTTCCAGGGAGTTTGGCCTACGAGCAGTACTTC
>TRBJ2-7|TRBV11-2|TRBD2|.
CASSLKSGSSYEQYF
TGTGCCAGCAGCTTAAAGAGCGGGAGTTCCTACGAGCAGTACTTC
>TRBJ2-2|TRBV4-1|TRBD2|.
CASSQVRLAGGPIGGELFF
TGCGCCAGCAGCCAAGTCCGGCTAGCGGGGGGGCCGATAGGCGGGGAGCTGTTTTTT
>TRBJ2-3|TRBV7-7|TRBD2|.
CASSSTSGETDTQYF
TGTGCCAGCAGCTCAACTAGCGGGGAGACAGATACGCAGTATTTT
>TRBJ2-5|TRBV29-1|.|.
CSVEGSGPETQYF
TGCAGCGTTGAGGGCTCGGGACCCGAGACCCAGTACTTC
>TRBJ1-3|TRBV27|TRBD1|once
CASSPGTGGIYRTIYF
TGTGCCAGCAGTCCCGGGACAGGGGGAATATATAGGACCATATATTTT
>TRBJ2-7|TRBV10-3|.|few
CAISESGLYEQYF
TGTGCCATCAGTGAGTCGGGACTCTACGAGCAGTACTTC
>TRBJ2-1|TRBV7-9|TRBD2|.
CASSTSGGARNEQFF
TGTGCCAGCAGCACTAGCGGGGGGGCTCGAAATGAGCAGTTCTTC
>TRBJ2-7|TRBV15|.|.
CATSRDWEQETYEQYF
TGTGCCACCAGCAGAGATTGGGAGCAGGAGACCTACGAGCAGTACTTC
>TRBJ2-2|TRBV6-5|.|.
CASSSGPEELFF
TGTGCCAGCAGTTCGGGACCGGAGGAGCTGTTTTTT
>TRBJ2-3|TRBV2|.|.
CASSEYATDTQYF
TGTGCCAGCAGTGAATACGCAACAGATACGCAGTATTTT
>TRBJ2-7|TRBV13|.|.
CASSNRQVSYEQYF
TGTGCCAGCAGCAACCGACAGGTCTCCTACGAGCAGTACTTC
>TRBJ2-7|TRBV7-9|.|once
CASSPTEDHYEQYF
TGTGCCAGCAGCCCTACCGAGGACCACTACGAGCAGTACTTC
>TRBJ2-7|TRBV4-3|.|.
CASSQDPNPPVGVYEQYF
TGCGCCAGCAGCCAAGATCCCAACCCCCCGGTGGGGGTCTACGAGCAGTACTTC
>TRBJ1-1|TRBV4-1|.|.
CASSQADNTEAFF
TGCGCCAGCAGCCAGGCGGACAACACTGAAGCTTTCTTT
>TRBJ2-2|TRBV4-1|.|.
CASSPGLTGELFF
TGCGCCAGCAGCCCCGGGCTCACCGGGGAGCTGTTTTTT
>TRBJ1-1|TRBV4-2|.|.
CASSQEKIGYGANTEAFF
TGTGCCAGCAGCCAAGAAAAGATAGGTTACGGGGCGAACACTGAAGCTTTCTTT